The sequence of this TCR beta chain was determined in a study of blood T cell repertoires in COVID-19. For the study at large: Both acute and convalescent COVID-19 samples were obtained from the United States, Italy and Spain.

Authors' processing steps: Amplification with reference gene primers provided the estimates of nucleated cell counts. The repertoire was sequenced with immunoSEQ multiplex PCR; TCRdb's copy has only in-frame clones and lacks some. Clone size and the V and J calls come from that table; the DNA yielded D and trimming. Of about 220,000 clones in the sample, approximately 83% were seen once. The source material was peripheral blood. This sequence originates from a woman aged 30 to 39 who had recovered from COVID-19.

CDR3 nucleotide sequence: TGTGCCAGCAGCCCGTGGGGGGGTGGGATAGATACGCAGTATTTT. It specifies CASSPWGGGIDTQYF. The J gene is TRBJ2-3, the V gene TRBV3-1 (or the pseudogene TRBV3-2); 7 nucleotides align to TRBD2. The J segment lost 5 bases and the V segment lost 4 bases, leaving 9 bases of the junction unmatched. This CDR3 has 15 residues. Germline V gene sequence: CDR1 LGHDT, CDR2 YNNKEL (reference sequence).